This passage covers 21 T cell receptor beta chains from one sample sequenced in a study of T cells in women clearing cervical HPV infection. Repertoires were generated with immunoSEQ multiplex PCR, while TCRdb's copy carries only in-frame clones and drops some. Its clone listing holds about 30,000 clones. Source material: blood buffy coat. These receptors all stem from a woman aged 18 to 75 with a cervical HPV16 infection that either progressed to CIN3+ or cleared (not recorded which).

CDR3 bases read: TGCAGTGCTTCCTGGGACAGCTATGGC. It is translated as CSASWDSYG. The whole CDR3 sequence reads CSASWDSYGYTF. The rearrangement uses TRBV20-1 and TRBJ1-2; TRBD1 agrees at 7 bases. The missing CDR3 end, 3 residues past where the read stops, is filled in from the germline J gene. Losses at the gene ends were 5 bases for V and 4 bases for J; bases not matched to a gene: 4. CDR3 size: 12 residues. CDR1 and CDR2 from the germline V gene are DFQATT and SNEGSKA (reference sequence).

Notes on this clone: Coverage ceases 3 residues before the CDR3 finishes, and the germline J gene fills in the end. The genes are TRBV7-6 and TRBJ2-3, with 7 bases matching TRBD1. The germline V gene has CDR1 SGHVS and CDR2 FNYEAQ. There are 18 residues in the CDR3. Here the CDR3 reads CASSLRSVRGGAVETQYF. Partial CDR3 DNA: TGTGCCAGCAGCTTAAGGAGCGTGCGAGGGGGCGCGGTGGAGACG.

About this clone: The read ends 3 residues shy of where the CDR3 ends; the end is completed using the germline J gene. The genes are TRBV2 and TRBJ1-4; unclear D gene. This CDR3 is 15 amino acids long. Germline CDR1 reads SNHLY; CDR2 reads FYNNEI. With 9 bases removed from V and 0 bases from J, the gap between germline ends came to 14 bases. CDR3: CASSRFDSTNEKLFF. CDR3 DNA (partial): TGTGCCAGTAGCCGGTTCGATTCAACTAATGAAAAA.

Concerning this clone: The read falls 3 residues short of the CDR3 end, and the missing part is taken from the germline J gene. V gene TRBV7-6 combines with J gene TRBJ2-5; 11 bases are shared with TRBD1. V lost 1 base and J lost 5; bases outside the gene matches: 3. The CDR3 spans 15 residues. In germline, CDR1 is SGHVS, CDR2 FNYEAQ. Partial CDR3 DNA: TGTGCCAGCAGCTTAGGGACAGGGGGCATTGAGACC. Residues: CASSLGTGGIET. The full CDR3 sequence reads CASSLGTGGIETQYF.

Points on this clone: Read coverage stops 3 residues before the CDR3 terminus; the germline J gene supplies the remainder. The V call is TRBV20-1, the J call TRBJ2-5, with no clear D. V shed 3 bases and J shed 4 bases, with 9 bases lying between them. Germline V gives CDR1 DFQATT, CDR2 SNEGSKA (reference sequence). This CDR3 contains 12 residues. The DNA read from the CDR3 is TGCAGTGCTAGGCTCGGCGGAGAGACC. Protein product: CSARLGGET. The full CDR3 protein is CSARLGGETQYF.

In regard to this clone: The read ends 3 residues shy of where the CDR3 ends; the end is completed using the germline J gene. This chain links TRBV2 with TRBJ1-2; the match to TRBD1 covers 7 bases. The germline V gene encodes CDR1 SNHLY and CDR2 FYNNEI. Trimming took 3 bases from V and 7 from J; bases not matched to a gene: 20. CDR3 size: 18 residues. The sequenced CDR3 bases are TGTGCCAGCAGTGAGATACCAGGACAGGCGAACAGGCAGGGTGGC. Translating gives CASSEIPGQANRQGG. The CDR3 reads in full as CASSEIPGQANRQGGYTF.

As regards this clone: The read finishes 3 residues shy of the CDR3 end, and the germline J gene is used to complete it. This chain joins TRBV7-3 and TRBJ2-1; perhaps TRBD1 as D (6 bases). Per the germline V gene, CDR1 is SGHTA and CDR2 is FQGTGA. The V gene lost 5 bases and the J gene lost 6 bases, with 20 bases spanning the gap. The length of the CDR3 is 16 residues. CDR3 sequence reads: CASSPRTALGANEQFF. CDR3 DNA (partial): TGTGCCAGCAGCCCGCGGACTGCTCTGGGGGCCAATGAG. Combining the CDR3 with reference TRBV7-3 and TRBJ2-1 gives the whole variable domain GAGVSQTPSNKVTEKGKYVELRCDPISGHTALYWYRQSLGQGPEFLIYFQGTGAADDSGLPNDRFFAVRPEGSVSTLKIQRTERGDSAVYLCASSPRTALGANEQFFGPGTRLTVL.

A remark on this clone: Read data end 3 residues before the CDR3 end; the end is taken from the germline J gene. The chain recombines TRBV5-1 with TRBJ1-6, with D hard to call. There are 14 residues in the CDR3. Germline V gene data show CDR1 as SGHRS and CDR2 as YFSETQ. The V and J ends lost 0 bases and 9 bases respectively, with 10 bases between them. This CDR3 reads CASSLEWAGSPLHF. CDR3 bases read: TGCGCCAGCAGCTTGGAATGGGCTGGTTCACCC.

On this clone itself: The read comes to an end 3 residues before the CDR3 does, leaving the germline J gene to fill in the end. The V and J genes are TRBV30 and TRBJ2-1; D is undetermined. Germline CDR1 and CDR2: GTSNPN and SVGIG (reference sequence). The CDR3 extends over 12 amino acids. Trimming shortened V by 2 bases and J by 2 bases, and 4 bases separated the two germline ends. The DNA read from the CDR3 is TGTGCCTGGAGTAACACCTACAATGAG. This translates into CAWSNTYNE. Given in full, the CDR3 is CAWSNTYNEQFF.

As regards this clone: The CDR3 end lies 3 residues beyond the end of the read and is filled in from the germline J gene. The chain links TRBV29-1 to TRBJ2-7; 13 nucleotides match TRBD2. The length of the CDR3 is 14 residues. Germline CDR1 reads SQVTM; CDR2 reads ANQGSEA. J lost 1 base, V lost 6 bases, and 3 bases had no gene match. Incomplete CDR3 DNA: TGCAGCGTGAGGACTAGCGGGAGTTCCTACGAG. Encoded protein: CSVRTSGSSYE. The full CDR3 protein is CSVRTSGSSYEQYF.

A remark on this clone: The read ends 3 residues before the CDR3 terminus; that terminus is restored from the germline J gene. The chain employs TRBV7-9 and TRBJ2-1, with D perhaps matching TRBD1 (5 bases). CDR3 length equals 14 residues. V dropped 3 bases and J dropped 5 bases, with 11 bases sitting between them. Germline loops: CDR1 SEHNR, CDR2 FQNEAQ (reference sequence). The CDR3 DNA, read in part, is TGTGCCAGCAGCTTGGGGCCGGGCCACAATGAG. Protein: CASSLGPGHNE. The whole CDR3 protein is CASSLGPGHNEQFF. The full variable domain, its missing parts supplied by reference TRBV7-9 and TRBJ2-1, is DTGVSQNPRHKITKRGQNVTFRCDPISEHNRLYWYRQTLGQGPEFLTYFQNEAQLEKSRLLSDRFSAERPKGSFSTLEIQRTEQGDSAMYLCASSLGPGHNEQFFGPGTRLTVL.

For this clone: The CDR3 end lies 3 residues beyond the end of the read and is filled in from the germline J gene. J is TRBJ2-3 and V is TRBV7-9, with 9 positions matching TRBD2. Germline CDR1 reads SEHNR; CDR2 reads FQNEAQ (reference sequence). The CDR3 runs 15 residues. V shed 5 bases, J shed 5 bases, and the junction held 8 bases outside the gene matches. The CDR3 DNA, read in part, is TGTGCCAGCAGCGGGCGGACTAGCGTAGAAGATACG. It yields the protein CASSGRTSVEDT. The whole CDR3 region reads CASSGRTSVEDTQYF.

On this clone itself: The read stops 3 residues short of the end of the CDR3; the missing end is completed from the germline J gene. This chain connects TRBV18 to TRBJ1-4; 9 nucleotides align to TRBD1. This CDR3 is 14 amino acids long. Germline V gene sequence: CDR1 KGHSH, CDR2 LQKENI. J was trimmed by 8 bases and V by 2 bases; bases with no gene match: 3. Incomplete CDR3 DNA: TGTGCCAGCTCACCAGGGACAGGGCGGGAAAAA. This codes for CASSPGTGREK. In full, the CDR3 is CASSPGTGREKLFF.

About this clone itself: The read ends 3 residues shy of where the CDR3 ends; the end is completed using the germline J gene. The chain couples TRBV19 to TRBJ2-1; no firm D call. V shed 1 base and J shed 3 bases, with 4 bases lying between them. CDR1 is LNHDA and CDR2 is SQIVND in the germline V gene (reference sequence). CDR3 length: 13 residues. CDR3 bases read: TGTGCCAGTAGTATAGTACTCTACAATGAG. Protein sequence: CASSIVLYNE. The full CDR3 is CASSIVLYNEQFF.

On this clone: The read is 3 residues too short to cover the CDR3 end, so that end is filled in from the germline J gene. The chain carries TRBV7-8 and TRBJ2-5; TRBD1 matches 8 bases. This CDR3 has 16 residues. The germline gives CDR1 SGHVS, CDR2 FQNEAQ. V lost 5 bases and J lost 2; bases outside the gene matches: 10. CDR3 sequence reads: CASSPNPGQVQETQYF. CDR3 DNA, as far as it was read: TGTGCCAGCAGCCCAAATCCGGGACAGGTACAAGAGACC.

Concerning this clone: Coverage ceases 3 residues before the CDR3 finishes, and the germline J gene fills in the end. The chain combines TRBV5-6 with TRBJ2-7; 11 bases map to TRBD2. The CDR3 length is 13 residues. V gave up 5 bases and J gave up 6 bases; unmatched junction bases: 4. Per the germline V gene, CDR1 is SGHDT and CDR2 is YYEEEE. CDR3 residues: CASRGGLAGEQYF. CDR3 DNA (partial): TGTGCCAGCAGAGGTGGACTAGCGGGCGAG.

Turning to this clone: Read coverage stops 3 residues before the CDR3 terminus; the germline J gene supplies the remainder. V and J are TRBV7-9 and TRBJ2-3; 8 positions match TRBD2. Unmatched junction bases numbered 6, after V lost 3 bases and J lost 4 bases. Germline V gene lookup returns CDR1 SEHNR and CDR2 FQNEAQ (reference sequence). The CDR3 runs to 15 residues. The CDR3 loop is CASSFPERGSDTQYF. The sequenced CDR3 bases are TGTGCCAGCAGCTTCCCGGAGCGGGGGTCAGATACG.

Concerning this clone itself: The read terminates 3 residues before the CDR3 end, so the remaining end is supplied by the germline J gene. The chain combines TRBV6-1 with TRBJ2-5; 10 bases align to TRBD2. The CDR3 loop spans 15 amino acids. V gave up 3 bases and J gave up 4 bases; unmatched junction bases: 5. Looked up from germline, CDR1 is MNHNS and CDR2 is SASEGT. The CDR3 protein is CASSDKAGGSETQYF. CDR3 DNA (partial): TGTGCCAGCAGTGATAAAGCGGGGGGGTCAGAGACC.

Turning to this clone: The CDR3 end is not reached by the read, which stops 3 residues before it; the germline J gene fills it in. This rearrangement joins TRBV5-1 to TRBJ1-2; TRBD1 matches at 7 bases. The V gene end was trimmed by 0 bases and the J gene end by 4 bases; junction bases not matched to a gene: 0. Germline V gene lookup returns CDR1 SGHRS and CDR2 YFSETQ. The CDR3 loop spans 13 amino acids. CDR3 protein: CASSLDRGYGYTF. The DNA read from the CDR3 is TGCGCCAGCAGCTTGGACAGGGGCTATGGC.

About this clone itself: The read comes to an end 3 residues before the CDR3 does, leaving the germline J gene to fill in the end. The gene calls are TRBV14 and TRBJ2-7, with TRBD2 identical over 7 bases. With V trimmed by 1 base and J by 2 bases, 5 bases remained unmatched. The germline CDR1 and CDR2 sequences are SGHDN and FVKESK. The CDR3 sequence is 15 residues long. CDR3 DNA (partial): TGTGCCAGCAGCCAAGCTGCGGGAGCCCCCTACGAG. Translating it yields CASSQAAGAPYE. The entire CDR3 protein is CASSQAAGAPYEQYF. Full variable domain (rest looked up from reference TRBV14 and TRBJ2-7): EAGVTQFPSHSVIEKGQTVTLRCDPISGHDNLYWYRRVMGKEIKFLLHFVKESKQDESGMPNNRFLAERTGGTYSTLKVQPAELEDSGVYFCASSQAAGAPYEQYFGPGTRLTVT.

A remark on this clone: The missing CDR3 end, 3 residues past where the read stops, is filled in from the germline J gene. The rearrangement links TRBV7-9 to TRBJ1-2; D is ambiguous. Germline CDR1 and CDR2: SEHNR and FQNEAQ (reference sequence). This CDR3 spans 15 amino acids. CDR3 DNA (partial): TGTGCCAGCAGCTCACCGGGGTATAGCACAGATACC. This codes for CASSSPGYSTDT. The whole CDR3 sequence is CASSSPGYSTDTYTF. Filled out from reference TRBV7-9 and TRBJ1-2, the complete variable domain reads DTGVSQNPRHKITKRGQNVTFRCDPISEHNRLYWYRQTLGQGPEFLTYFQNEAQLEKSRLLSDRFSAERPKGSFSTLEIQRTEQGDSAMYLCASSSPGYSTDTYTFGSGTRLTVV.